Below are 23 T cell receptor beta chains sequenced from a single sample in a study of shared clonotypes between healthy human individuals. Produced via immunoSEQ multiplex PCR; TCRdb's table is partial and in-frame only. The table includes some 980,000 clones, about 80% detected once. Specimen: memory CD4+ T cells sorted from blood. As to subset: CD45RA-negative fraction. Receptors were obtained from a man younger than 30 in good health.

The rearrangement joins TRBV5-6 to TRBJ2-2; no reliable D call. V lost 1 base and J 6 bases, leaving 4 bases between the germline ends. CDR3 size: 12 residues. Germline lookup yields CDR1 SGHDT and CDR2 YYEEEE. CDR3 nucleotide sequence: TGTGCCAGCAGCTTGTTTCCCGGGGAGCTGTTTTTT. Translating gives CASSLFPGELFF.

The chain joins TRBV5-6 to TRBJ1-4, with D tentatively TRBD1 (6 bases). The CDR3 extends over 15 amino acids. Trimming removed 4 bases at V and 2 bases at J, with 12 bases between. CDR1 and CDR2 from the germline V gene are SGHDT and YYEEEE. CDR3 sequence: CASSQGQTTNEKLFF. The CDR3 region has the DNA TGTGCCAGCAGCCAAGGACAGACTACTAATGAAAAACTGTTTTTT. The whole variable domain, filled in from reference TRBV5-6 and TRBJ1-4, reads DAGVTQSPTHLIKTRGQQVTLRCSPKSGHDTVSWYQQALGQGPQFIFQYYEEEERQRGNFPDRFSGHQFPNYSSELNVNALLLGDSALYLCASSQGQTTNEKLFFGSGTQLSVL.

This chain connects TRBV4-1 to TRBJ2-1; D may be TRBD1 or TRBD2 (5 bases each). V lost 0 bases and J 0 bases, leaving 6 bases between the germline ends. From germline, CDR1 is MGHRA and CDR2 YSYEKL. The CDR3 totals 15 residues. The CDR3 sequence is CASSQDGTSYNEQFF. Written as DNA, the CDR3 is TGCGCCAGCAGCCAAGATGGGACCTCCTACAATGAGCAGTTCTTC.

V usage is TRBV30 and J usage is TRBJ1-4, with a tentative D call TRBD1 (6 bases). The CDR3 contains 13 residues. V was pared by 4 bases and J by 4 bases, with 10 bases between. The germline V gene has CDR1 GTSNPN and CDR2 SVGIG (reference sequence). Written as DNA, the CDR3 is TGTGCCTGGACCGGACAGATTAATGAAAAACTGTTTTTT. Its protein product is CAWTGQINEKLFF.

This clone was seen more than once but under ten times. The V gene is TRBV4-3, the J gene TRBJ2-1, with 9 bases matching TRBD2. The CDR3 has 18 residues. Germline V gene data show CDR1 as LGHNA and CDR2 as YSLEER. V was clipped by 0 bases and J by 10 bases; unmatched bases: 16. CDR3 in DNA: TGCGCCAGCAGCCAAGACCATCCGAGAGCGGGAGGAACATCGGAGCAGTTCTTC. Its translation is CASSQDHPRAGGTSEQFF.

This clone appeared a few times. In nucleotides, the CDR3 is TGTGCCTGGGACAATGGGGGGTTTCAGCCCCAGCATTTT. Encoded protein: CAWDNGGFQPQHF. The chain employs TRBV30 and TRBJ1-5, with D maybe TRBD1 (5 bases). CDR1 is GTSNPN and CDR2 is SVGIG in the germline V gene (reference sequence). The CDR3 loop spans 13 amino acids. The V gene lost 5 bases and the J gene lost 6 bases, with 14 bases spanning the gap.

Turning to this clone: One end of the junction is discordant with germline, which a read error may explain. The genes are TRBV10-2 and TRBJ1-1, with D uncertain. Germline V gene data show CDR1 as WSHSY and CDR2 as SAAADI. The length of the CDR3 is 13 residues. CDR3 nucleotide sequence: TGTGCCAGCAGTGTAACAGAGAACACTGAAGCTTTCTTT. It yields the protein CASSVTENTEAFF.

The chain employs TRBV6-5 and TRBJ1-2; tentative D call: TRBD1 (5 bases). CDR1 and CDR2 from the germline V gene are MNHEY and SVGAGI. The length of the CDR3 is 15 residues. Trimming stripped 0 bases from V and 4 bases from J, with 12 bases between. CDR3 in DNA: TGTGCCAGCAGTTACTCCTCGCGGGGCACCTATGGCTACACCTTC. Protein sequence: CASSYSSRGTYGYTF.

The chain recombines TRBV7-2 with TRBJ1-3; weak D call: TRBD1 (5 bases). The CDR3 loop spans 14 amino acids. Looked up from germline, CDR1 is SGHTA and CDR2 is FQGNSA. With 5 bases removed from V and 4 bases from J, the gap between germline ends came to 12 bases. The CDR3: CASSEWGLGNTIYF. Here the CDR3 DNA reads TGTGCCAGCAGCGAATGGGGGTTGGGAAACACCATATATTTT. The full variable domain, its missing parts supplied by reference TRBV7-2 and TRBJ1-3, is GAGVSQSPSNKVTEKGKDVELRCDPISGHTALYWYRQSLGQGLEFLIYFQGNSAPDKSGLPSDRFSAERTGGSVSTLTIQRTQQEDSAVYLCASSEWGLGNTIYFGEGSWLTVV.

The chain joins TRBV19 to TRBJ2-3, with TRBD2 matching over 14 bases. The CDR3 consists of 17 residues. CDR1 LNHDA and CDR2 SQIVND come from the germline V gene (reference sequence). V lost 3 bases, J lost 2 bases, and 4 bases stayed unmatched. DNA of the CDR3: TGTGCCAGTAGTATCAGACTAGCGGGAGGGAACACAGATACGCAGTATTTT. It specifies CASSIRLAGGNTDTQYF.

This CDR3 is CASSLGQAHGEQYF. The CDR3 nucleotides are TGTGCCAGCAGCTTGGGGCAGGCCCATGGGGAGCAGTACTTC. The chain couples TRBV7-9 to TRBJ2-5, with D perhaps matching TRBD1 or TRBD2 (5 bases each). Trimming shortened V by 3 bases and J by 11 bases, and 19 bases separated the two germline ends. The CDR3 contains 14 residues. CDR1 and CDR2 (germline): SEHNR, FQNEAQ (reference sequence).

The CDR3 DNA follows: TGTGCCAGCAGCAAAGCGCGCGAGCAGTACTTC. It yields the protein CASSKAREQYF. The chain joins TRBV21-1 to TRBJ2-7; the D call of TRBD2 is as the table states it, not checked on the DNA. TRBV21-1 is noted as a pseudogene. The CDR3 totals 11 residues.

The chain has TRBV11-1 and TRBJ2-1; D may be TRBD1 (6 bases). The CDR3 has 15 residues. Germline lookup yields CDR1 SGHAT and CDR2 FQDESV (reference sequence). Trimming stripped 7 bases from V and 8 bases from J, with 21 bases between. In DNA, the CDR3 is TGTGCCAGCACCCACCTGGCAGGGGAGTACGATGAGCAGTTCTTC. Translated, it gives CASTHLAGEYDEQFF.

The CDR3: CASSQDQETGVFYGYTF. The CDR3 DNA reads TGCGCCAGCAGCCAAGATCAAGAGACAGGGGTCTTCTATGGCTACACCTTC. The genes are TRBV4-1 and TRBJ1-2; TRBD1 aligns across 8 bases. There are 17 residues in the CDR3. Germline CDR1 and CDR2: MGHRA and YSYEKL. Unmatched junction bases numbered 10, after V lost 0 bases and J lost 4 bases.

As DNA, the CDR3 is TGTGCCAGCAGCCCGGGACTAGCGGGAGGTGGCGATGAGCAGTTCTTC. Translating gives CASSPGLAGGGDEQFF. The chain couples TRBV7-2 to TRBJ2-1, with 15 nucleotides matching TRBD2. V lost 5 bases to trimming and J lost 8 bases; unmatched junction nucleotides: 7. The CDR3 spans 16 residues. Germline V gene lookup returns CDR1 SGHTA and CDR2 FQGNSA.

The rearrangement links TRBV7-9 to TRBJ1-4; perhaps TRBD1 as D (5 bases). Trimming pared 5 bases from V and 8 bases from J, leaving 15 bases between. The CDR3 runs 14 residues. Germline V gives CDR1 SEHNR, CDR2 FQNEAQ (reference sequence). The CDR3 nucleotides are TGTGCCAGCAGCCCCACCACGGGGCGGGAAAAACTGTTTTTT. As protein: CASSPTTGREKLFF.

In DNA, the CDR3 is TGTGCCAGCAGGGACAGTTCCTCTGGGGCCAACGTCCTGACTTTC. This gives the protein CASRDSSSGANVLTF. The rearrangement links TRBV28 to TRBJ2-6, with D perhaps TRBD1 (6 bases). The germline V gene has CDR1 MDHEN and CDR2 SYDVKM. V was cut by 6 bases and J by 0 bases, with 9 bases left in between. The CDR3 is made up of 15 amino acids.

This chain uses TRBV29-1 with TRBJ2-7, with 7 bases lining up with TRBD1. CDR3 length equals 13 residues. Trimming took 6 bases from V and 0 from J; bases not matched to a gene: 5. The germline V gene encodes CDR1 SQVTM and CDR2 ANQGSEA. CDR3 amino acids: CSVPGTDSYEQYF. Here the CDR3 DNA reads TGCAGCGTCCCCGGGACAGACTCCTACGAGCAGTACTTC.

As regards this clone: The junction departs from the called germline gene at one end, perhaps through a read error. CDR3 residues: CAWSVSRSIDTQYF. The CDR3 nucleotides read TGTGCCTGGAGTGTAAGTCGGAGCATAGATACGCAGTATTTT. The gene calls are TRBV30 and TRBJ2-3; D is unclear. The CDR3 has 14 residues. CDR1 GTSNPN and CDR2 SVGIG come from the germline V gene (reference sequence).

The chain joins TRBV18 to TRBJ2-3, with a tentative D call TRBD1 (5 bases). V lost 1 base, J lost 3 bases, and 8 bases lay in between. This CDR3 region has 14 residues. CDR1 and CDR2 from the germline V gene are KGHSH and LQKENI. The CDR3 DNA follows: TGTGCCAGCTCACCACAGGGGTGGACAGATACGCAGTATTTT. Translation: CASSPQGWTDTQYF.

The V and J genes are TRBV5-1 and TRBJ2-5; D is unclear. The CDR3 covers 15 residues. The V gene lost 0 bases and the J gene lost 4 bases, with 13 bases spanning the gap. Germline CDR1 is SGHRS and CDR2 is YFSETQ. The CDR3 is CASSLGAGLVETQYF. The CDR3 region has the DNA TGCGCCAGCAGCTTGGGGGCAGGTCTAGTAGAGACCCAGTACTTC.

This chain links TRBV9 with TRBJ1-2; 8 nucleotides line up with TRBD1. V lost 0 bases to trimming and J lost 4 bases; unmatched junction nucleotides: 2. CDR3 size: 14 residues. The V gene's germline CDR1 is SGDLS and CDR2 YYNGEE. The CDR3 region is CASSVADRGYGYTF. DNA for the CDR3: TGTGCCAGCAGCGTAGCAGACAGGGGCTATGGCTACACCTTC.

The chain carries TRBV18 and TRBJ2-7; unclear D gene. The V and J ends lost 3 bases and 4 bases respectively, with 19 bases between them. The CDR3 covers 16 residues. Per germline, CDR1 KGHSH and CDR2 LQKENI. The DNA of the CDR3 is TGTGCCAGCTCACCTGGAGCGACTTCCTCCGGGTACGAGCAGTACTTC. This codes for CASSPGATSSGYEQYF.